One sample yielded the 30 T cell receptor beta chains listed below, sequenced in a study of T cell responses to AZD1222 COVID-19 vaccine (dated by TCRdb to the early 2020s). Explained via the paper, the time point label denotes: about 28 days (+/-7) after the second vaccine dose. The library was generated by the immunoSEQ multiplex PCR assay. The source is immuneACCESS, and TCRdb retained only in-frame sequences with V and J called. Part of the clones is not carried over; for the studies checked, unresolved V genes explain less than half of this, and the remainder is unexplained. Recorded for this sample are around 140,000 clones; around 84% of them occurred a single time. Of the sample, approximately 5% falls within the top ten clones. The source material was peripheral blood, sampled 28 days after the second AZD1222 dose. All receptors come from an adult who received the AZD1222 COVID-19 vaccine.

The V gene is TRBV9, the J gene TRBJ2-7; 7 bases map to TRBD1. This CDR3 spans 14 amino acids. Germline CDR1 and CDR2: SGDLS and YYNGEE. The V and J ends lost 4 bases and 3 bases, in that order; junction bases with no gene match: 7. The CDR3 DNA reads TGTGCCAGCAGCCGGGACAGAGATGGCTACGAGCAGTACTTC. Protein sequence: CASSRDRDGYEQYF.

V usage is TRBV20-1 and J usage is TRBJ2-7; D gene uncertain. Germline CDR1 is DFQATT and CDR2 is SNEGSKA (reference sequence). V lost 3 bases and J lost 2, with 17 bases in between. The CDR3 spans 15 residues. The DNA of the CDR3 is TGCAGTGCTAGTGCCTCCCGGACCCCTACCTACGAGCAGTACTTC. Protein product: CSASASRTPTYEQYF.

The chain has TRBV3-1 (or the pseudogene TRBV3-2) and TRBJ2-3; TRBD1 is a possible D gene (6 bases). V lost 3 bases to trimming and J lost 4 bases, with 14 bases between them. Germline lookup yields CDR1 LGHDT and CDR2 YNNKEL (reference sequence). This CDR3 contains 15 residues. This chain's CDR3 is CASSQTTGFSDTQYF. The CDR3 region has the DNA TGTGCCAGCAGCCAGACTACAGGGTTTTCAGATACGCAGTATTTT.

The rearrangement uses TRBV27 and TRBJ2-5; TRBD1 aligns across 11 bases. V was pared by 3 bases and J by 5 bases, with 5 bases of the junction left unmatched. The CDR3 extends over 15 amino acids. Germline V lookup: CDR1 MNHEY, CDR2 SMNVEV (reference sequence). The CDR3 region has the DNA TGTGCCAGCAGTTTTGGGACAGGGGGGTGGGAGACCCAGTACTTC. Protein sequence: CASSFGTGGWETQYF.

V usage is TRBV7-6 and J usage is TRBJ2-2; D not certain. This CDR3 has 16 residues. V was trimmed by 4 bases and J by 2 bases, leaving 14 bases between them. The germline CDR1 and CDR2 sequences are SGHVS and FNYEAQ. CDR3 sequence reads: CASSSPLGFNTGELFF. CDR3 DNA sequence: TGTGCCAGCAGCTCCCCACTTGGATTTAACACCGGGGAGCTGTTTTTT.

The V gene is TRBV9, the J gene TRBJ2-1; 10 bases are a match to TRBD2. The CDR3 is 15 amino acids. V shed 3 bases and J 4 bases; nucleotides not matched to a gene: 4. Germline-derived CDR1 and CDR2 are SGDLS and YYNGEE. The CDR3 region has the DNA TGTGCCAGCAGCGCTAGCGGGGGACCTTACAATGAGCAGTTCTTC. Its protein is CASSASGGPYNEQFF.

This clone was detected only once. This sequence joins TRBV7-2 and TRBJ1-2; D may be TRBD1 (5 bases). The germline V and J ends were trimmed by 2 bases and 5 bases, with 9 bases remaining between them. The V gene's germline CDR1 is SGHTA and CDR2 FQGNSA. The CDR3 contains 13 residues. CDR3 nucleotide sequence: TGTGCCAGCAGCTTAATGGGGGATTATGGCTACACCTTC. It is translated as CASSLMGDYGYTF.

The rearrangement links TRBV6-5 to TRBJ1-1; 9 positions match TRBD1. The CDR3 length is 13 residues. The germline V gene encodes CDR1 MNHEY and CDR2 SVGAGI. This chain's CDR3 is CASGTGSSTEAFF. The DNA of the CDR3 is TGTGCGAGCGGGACAGGGAGTAGCACTGAAGCTTTCTTT.

This sequence joins TRBV3-1 (or the pseudogene TRBV3-2) and TRBJ2-1; D unclear. Trimming cost V 4 bases and J 0 bases, with 10 bases left between them. The CDR3 has 15 residues. CDR1 and CDR2 (germline): LGHDT, YNNKEL (reference sequence). The chain's CDR3 is CASSLQPDSYNEQFF. CDR3 sequence (DNA): TGTGCCAGCAGCCTCCAGCCGGACTCCTACAATGAGCAGTTCTTC.

The chain uses TRBV5-4 and TRBJ1-1, with 8 bases lining up with TRBD1. The CDR3 is 17 residues long. CDR1 is SGHNT and CDR2 is YYREEE in the germline V gene (reference sequence). After removal of 4 bases from V and 6 bases from J, the junction contained 17 bases not matched to a gene. This CDR3 is CASSRGQGGPGYAEAFF. CDR3 sequence (DNA): TGTGCCAGCAGCCGAGGACAGGGCGGACCGGGGTATGCTGAAGCTTTCTTT.

The chain links TRBV15 to TRBJ1-2; TRBD1 agrees at 10 bases. This CDR3 is built from 17 residues. CDR1 LNHNV and CDR2 YYDKDF come from the germline V gene (reference sequence). After removal of 3 bases from V and 3 bases from J, the junction contained 10 bases not matched to a gene. In DNA, the CDR3 is TGTGCCACCAGCAGCAGACCGGGACAGGGGCGTGACTATGGCTACACCTTC. Protein: CATSSRPGQGRDYGYTF.

The V gene is TRBV21-1, the J gene TRBJ1-5; no DNA check was done on the table's D call, TRBD1. TRBV21-1 is a pseudogene locus. The CDR3 is 15 amino acids. The CDR3: CASSSQGARNQPQHF. For the CDR3, the DNA is TGTGCCAGCAGCAGTCAGGGGGCGCGTAATCAGCCCCAGCATTTT.

This chain connects TRBV5-1 to TRBJ2-6; 8 bases line up with TRBD1. The CDR3 has 18 amino acids. Germline V gives CDR1 SGHRS, CDR2 YFSETQ. V lost 4 bases and J lost 1; bases outside the gene matches: 10. Written as DNA, the CDR3 is TGCGCCAGCAGCGGACTCGACAGGGGAGGATCTGGGGCCAACGTCCTGACTTTC. Its protein product is CASSGLDRGGSGANVLTF.

V gene TRBV18 combines with J gene TRBJ1-2; TRBD1 aligns across 8 bases. CDR1 KGHSH and CDR2 LQKENI come from the germline V gene. With 6 bases clipped from V and 3 bases from J, the junction kept 9 bases outside the gene matches. CDR3 length: 15 amino acids. CDR3 sequence (DNA): TGTGCCAGCTCGCTTGGACAGGGCGAGTACTATGGCTACACCTTC. This encodes CASSLGQGEYYGYTF.

J is TRBJ2-1 and V is TRBV21-1; the D call of TRBD2 is as the table states it, not checked on the DNA. TRBV21-1 is a documented pseudogene. The CDR3 runs 12 residues. CDR3 nucleotides: TGTGCCAGCACCCGTTCGGGCAATGAGCAGTTCTTC. Its translation is CASTRSGNEQFF.

The CDR3 spells CASSSPGQGHTEAFF. CDR3 coding DNA: TGTGCCAGCAGTTCCCCGGGACAGGGCCACACTGAAGCTTTCTTT. The chain links TRBV6-5 to TRBJ1-1, with 9 nucleotides matching TRBD1. Germline V lookup: CDR1 MNHEY, CDR2 SVGAGI. There are 15 residues in the CDR3. After removal of 4 bases from V and 3 bases from J, the junction contained 6 bases not matched to a gene.

This clone was observed a handful of times. The rearrangement joins TRBV27 to TRBJ1-1, with D hard to call. With 0 bases removed from V and 4 bases from J, the gap between germline ends came to 9 bases. CDR1 is MNHEY, CDR2 SMNVEV, per germline (reference sequence). This CDR3 has 14 amino acids. The CDR3 region has the DNA TGTGCCAGCAGTTTATCGAGCGGGTTCACTGAAGCTTTCTTT. Protein: CASSLSSGFTEAFF.

The chain combines TRBV10-3 with TRBJ1-2; D may be TRBD1 (6 bases). The germline gives CDR1 ENHRY, CDR2 SYGVKD. The germline V and J ends were trimmed by 8 bases and 4 bases, with 11 bases remaining between them. CDR3 length: 12 residues. The DNA of the CDR3 is TGTGCCATCTCGGACAGCACCTATGGCTACACCTTC. Translation gives CAISDSTYGYTF.

This chain uses TRBV3-1 (or the pseudogene TRBV3-2) with TRBJ2-1, with D perhaps TRBD1 (5 bases). Germline V gene lookup returns CDR1 LGHDT and CDR2 YNNKEL (reference sequence). Between the trimmed V and J ends, which lost 2 bases and 9 bases, there was a span of 14 bases. The CDR3 contains 14 residues. The CDR3 DNA reads as TGTGCCAGCAGCCAAAGGGGTCCTTTGGGTGAGCAGTTCTTC. Amino acid sequence: CASSQRGPLGEQFF.

This sequence joins TRBV19 and TRBJ2-4; a possible D gene is TRBD2 (6 bases). This CDR3 has 16 amino acids. Per the germline V gene, CDR1 is LNHDA and CDR2 is SQIVND (reference sequence). V lost 5 bases, J lost 1 base, and 15 bases lay in between. Here the CDR3 DNA reads TGTGCCAGTAGTCTGGGGGGAGGAGCGGCCAAAAACATTCAGTACTTC. Translated: CASSLGGGAAKNIQYF.

Only one count was recorded for this clone. The chain is built from TRBV7-8 and TRBJ2-4, with D tentatively TRBD2 (6 bases). The CDR3 totals 18 residues. V was cut by 0 bases and J by 0 bases, with 15 bases left in between. The germline CDR1 and CDR2 sequences are SGHVS and FQNEAQ. The CDR3 DNA reads TGTGCCAGCAGCTTAGCGGTAGGAGGGAACGTAGCCAAAAACATTCAGTACTTC. Translation: CASSLAVGGNVAKNIQYF.

The V call is TRBV5-4, the J call TRBJ1-1, with TRBD1 as a possible D gene (6 bases). Germline lookup yields CDR1 SGHNT and CDR2 YYREEE (reference sequence). V was cut by 2 bases and J by 3 bases, with 8 bases left in between. This CDR3 has 13 residues. The CDR3 is CASSFDRYTEAFF. CDR3 nucleotides: TGTGCCAGCAGCTTTGACAGGTACACTGAAGCTTTCTTT.

The chain couples TRBV12-3 or TRBV12-4 to TRBJ2-3; D is undetermined. CDR3 length: 11 residues. The V end was cut by 5 bases, the J end by 6 bases, with 6 bases between. The CDR3 DNA follows: TGTGCCAGCAGTACCGGGGATACGCAGTATTTT. Protein sequence: CASSTGDTQYF.

The gene calls are TRBV7-2 and TRBJ1-2; D call uncertain. The CDR3 covers 13 residues. V lost 1 base and J lost 7, with 10 bases in between. The germline V gene has CDR1 SGHTA and CDR2 FQGNSA. In nucleotides, the CDR3 is TGTGCCAGCAGCTTAGTAGGGTCTCGTGGCTACACCTTC. It codes for CASSLVGSRGYTF.

DNA for the CDR3: TGTGCCAGCCAGGGAGGGCTTTATAGCAATCAGCCCCAGCATTTT. Amino acids: CASQGGLYSNQPQHF. The chain is built from TRBV7-2 and TRBJ1-5; TRBD1 might be the D (5 bases). The germline V gene encodes CDR1 SGHTA and CDR2 FQGNSA. The CDR3 spans 15 residues. V lost 8 bases to trimming and J lost 0 bases, with 14 bases between them.

V and J are TRBV18 and TRBJ1-1; 11 nucleotides match TRBD1. The germline V gene encodes CDR1 KGHSH and CDR2 LQKENI. V gave up 3 bases and J gave up 4 bases; unmatched junction bases: 1. The CDR3 has 14 amino acids. This CDR3 reads CASSPGTGGTEAFF. The DNA of the CDR3 is TGTGCCAGCTCACCCGGGACAGGGGGCACTGAAGCTTTCTTT.

The chain employs TRBV3-1 (or the pseudogene TRBV3-2) and TRBJ2-3; unclear D gene. Germline V gene lookup returns CDR1 LGHDT and CDR2 YNNKEL (reference sequence). V was cut by 2 bases and J by 5 bases, with 5 bases left in between. The CDR3 sequence is 12 residues long. CDR3 in amino acids: CASSQTGDTQYF. CDR3 nucleotides: TGTGCCAGCAGCCAAACGGGAGATACGCAGTATTTT.

This clone has only a few counts. The CDR3 sequence: CASSSGGQGISEAFF. In DNA form, the CDR3 reads TGTGCCAGCAGCTCTGGCGGACAGGGGATTTCTGAAGCTTTCTTT. The chain employs TRBV4-2 and TRBJ1-1; 9 nucleotides agree with TRBD1. Germline-derived CDR1 and CDR2 are LGHNA and YNFKEQ. Trimming took 5 bases from V and 6 from J; bases not matched to a gene: 10. The CDR3 contains 15 residues.

This clone was found once. The J gene is TRBJ1-5, the V gene TRBV28; tentatively, D is TRBD1 (5 bases). The CDR3 sequence is 14 residues long. V dropped 6 bases and J dropped 9 bases, with 18 bases sitting between them. Germline V lookup: CDR1 MDHEN, CDR2 SYDVKM. CDR3 nucleotides: TGTGCCAGCAGGCCCCCGGGGGGGAGTGGGCCCCAGCATTTT. Translated: CASRPPGGSGPQHF.

This chain joins TRBV11-3 and TRBJ2-1, with a possible D match to TRBD1 (6 bases). V lost 3 bases and J lost 0, with 12 bases in between. The CDR3 sequence is 16 residues long. CDR1 SGHNT and CDR2 YENEEA come from the germline V gene. CDR3 DNA: TGTGCCAGCAGCTTCGAAGACAGGAGCTCCTACAATGAGCAGTTCTTC. It yields the protein CASSFEDRSSYNEQFF.